This record covers a single T cell receptor beta chain. Its antigen is undetermined. This entry is derived from a study of cytomegalovirus exposure and HLA in healthy donors. The V gene lost 7 bases and the J gene lost 0 bases, with 14 bases spanning the gap. This CDR3 has 14 amino acids. Per the germline V gene, CDR1 is SGHRS and CDR2 is YFSETQ. Overall study results and limits: CMV serostatus alone was available as immune exposure information. Presence/absence results assume similar sequencing depth per donor, which may not hold.

Use of 60 Vbeta and 13 Jbeta primers characterized the PCR. TCRdb's table, derived via immunoSEQ multiplex PCR, lists solely in-frame clones and lacks some. There are around 58,000 clones in the sample, with approximately 10% held by the top ten. Material: PBMCs. The TCR comes from a man aged 45-65 years in good health and CMV-seropositive. The chain recombines TRBV5-1 with TRBJ2-7; no definite D call. This CDR3 reads CASGLAESSYEQYF. In DNA form, the CDR3 reads TGCGCCAGCGGCCTCGCAGAAAGCTCCTACGAGCAGTACTTC. The full variable domain, rest sourced from reference TRBV5-1 and TRBJ2-7, is KAGVTQTPRYLIKTRGQQVTLSCSPISGHRSVSWYQQTPGQGLQFLFEYFSETQRNKGNFPGRFSGRQFSNSRSEMNVSTLELGDSALYLCASGLAESSYEQYFGPGTRLTVT.